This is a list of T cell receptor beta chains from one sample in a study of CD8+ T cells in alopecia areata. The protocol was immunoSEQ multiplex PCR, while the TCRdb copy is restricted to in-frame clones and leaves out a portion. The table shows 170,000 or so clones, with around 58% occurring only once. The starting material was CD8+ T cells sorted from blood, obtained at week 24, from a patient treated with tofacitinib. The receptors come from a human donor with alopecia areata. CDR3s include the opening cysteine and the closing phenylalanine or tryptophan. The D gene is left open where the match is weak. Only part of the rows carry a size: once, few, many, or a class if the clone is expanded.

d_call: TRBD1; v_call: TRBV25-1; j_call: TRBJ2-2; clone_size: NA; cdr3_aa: CASETGKAAGELFF; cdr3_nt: TGTGCCAGTGAGACAGGGAAGGCGGCCGGGGAGCTGTTTTTT
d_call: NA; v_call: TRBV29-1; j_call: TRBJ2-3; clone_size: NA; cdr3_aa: CSVENSRGSTDTQYF; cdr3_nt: TGCAGCGTTGAGAACTCCCGTGGTAGCACAGATACGCAGTATTTT
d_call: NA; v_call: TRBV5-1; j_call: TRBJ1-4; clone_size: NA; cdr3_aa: CASSPIPGDNEKLFF; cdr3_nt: TGCGCCAGCAGCCCAATACCCGGGGATAATGAAAAACTGTTTTTT
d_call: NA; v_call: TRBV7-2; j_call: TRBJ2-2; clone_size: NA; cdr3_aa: CATRPVGELFF; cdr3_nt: TGTGCCACCCGGCCCGTCGGGGAGCTGTTTTTT
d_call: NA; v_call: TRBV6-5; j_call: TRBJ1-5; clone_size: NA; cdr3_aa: CASSYRGNQPQHF; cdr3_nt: TGTGCCAGCAGTTACCGGGGGAATCAGCCCCAGCATTTT
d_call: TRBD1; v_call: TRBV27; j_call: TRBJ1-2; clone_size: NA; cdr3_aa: CASSPRTGGRDGYTF; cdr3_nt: TGTGCCAGCAGCCCCAGGACAGGGGGCAGGGATGGCTACACCTTC
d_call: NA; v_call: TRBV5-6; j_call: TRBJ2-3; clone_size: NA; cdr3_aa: CASSLERLGTADTQYF; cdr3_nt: TGTGCCAGCAGCTTGGAAAGGCTAGGTACGGCAGATACGCAGTATTTT
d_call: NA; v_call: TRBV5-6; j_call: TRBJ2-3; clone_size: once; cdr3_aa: CASSHRFGTDTQYF; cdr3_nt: TGTGCCAGCAGCCACAGGTTTGGCACAGATACGCAGTATTTT
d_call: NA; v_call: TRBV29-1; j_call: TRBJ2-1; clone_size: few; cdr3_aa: CSVEHDNEQFF; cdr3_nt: TGCAGCGTTGAGCACGACAATGAGCAGTTCTTC
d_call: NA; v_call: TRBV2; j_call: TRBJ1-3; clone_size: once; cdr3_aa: CASSGNSGNTIYF; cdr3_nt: TGTGCCAGCAGTGGGAATTCTGGAAACACCATATATTTT
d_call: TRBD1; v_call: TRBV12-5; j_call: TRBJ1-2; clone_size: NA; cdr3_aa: CASGSPDRRVGGYTF; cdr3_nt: TGTGCTAGTGGCAGCCCGGACAGGCGGGTAGGGGGCTACACCTTC
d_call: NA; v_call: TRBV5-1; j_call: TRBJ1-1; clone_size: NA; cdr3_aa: CASPSEGYSEAFF; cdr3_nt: TGCGCCAGCCCGAGCGAGGGTTATTCTGAAGCTTTCTTT
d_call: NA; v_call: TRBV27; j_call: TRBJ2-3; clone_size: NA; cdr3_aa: CARNRPPDTQYF; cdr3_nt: TGTGCCAGAAACCGCCCCCCCGATACGCAGTATTTT
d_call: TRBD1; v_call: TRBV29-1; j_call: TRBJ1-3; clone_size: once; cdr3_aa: CSAILTGTGNTIYF; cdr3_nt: TGCAGCGCCATTCTGACAGGGACTGGAAACACCATATATTTT